This T cell receptor beta chain was found in a study of blood T cell repertoires in COVID-19. Authors' data handling: By means of reference gene primer amplification, nucleated cell counts were estimated. Only in-frame clones appear in the TCRdb table, and some are missing; sequencing was by immunoSEQ multiplex PCR. V, J and clone size reflect that table, while D and trimming were determined from the DNA. The table lists a few hundred thousand clones, about nine tenths of them singletons, with under 6.5% in the top ten. The clonotype comes from a man aged 55 to 70 with acute or convalescent COVID-19. The sequenced material came from peripheral blood.

CDR3 loop: CASSTIAADTQYF. In DNA form, the CDR3 reads TGTGCCAGCAGCACCATTGCGGCAGATACGCAGTATTTT. The chain recombines TRBV11-2 with TRBJ2-3; D unresolved. CDR1 SGHAT and CDR2 FQNNGV come from the germline V gene. CDR3 length equals 13 residues. V dropped 5 bases and J dropped 4 bases, with 10 bases sitting between them.